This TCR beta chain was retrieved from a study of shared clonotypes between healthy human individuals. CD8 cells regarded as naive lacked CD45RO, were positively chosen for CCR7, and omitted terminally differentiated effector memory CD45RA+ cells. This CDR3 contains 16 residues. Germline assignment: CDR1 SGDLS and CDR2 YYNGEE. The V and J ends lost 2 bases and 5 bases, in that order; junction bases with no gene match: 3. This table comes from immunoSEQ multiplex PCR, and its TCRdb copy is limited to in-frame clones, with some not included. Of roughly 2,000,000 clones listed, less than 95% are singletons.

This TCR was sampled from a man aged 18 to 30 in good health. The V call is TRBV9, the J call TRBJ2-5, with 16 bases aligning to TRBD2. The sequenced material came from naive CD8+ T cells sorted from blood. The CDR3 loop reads CASSVGLAGGHETQYF. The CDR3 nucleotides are TGTGCCAGCAGCGTGGGACTAGCGGGGGGGCATGAGACCCAGTACTTC. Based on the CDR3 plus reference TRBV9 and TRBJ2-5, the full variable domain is DSGVTQTPKHLITATGQRVTLRCSPRSGDLSVYWYQQSLDQGLQFLIQYYNGEERAKGNILERFSAQQFPDLHSELNLSSLELGDSALYFCASSVGLAGGHETQYFGPGTRLLVL.